Presented here are 27 T cell receptor beta chains from one specimen sequenced in a study of blood T cell repertoires in COVID-19. Some clones are missing from TCRdb's copy, which holds only in-frame ones; the method was immunoSEQ multiplex PCR. The sample includes some 71,000 clones, roughly 88% seen only once; the top ten take 20% to 25%. Input material: peripheral blood. Source of these receptors: a woman aged 50 to 60 with acute or convalescent COVID-19.

The chain is built from TRBV7-3 and TRBJ1-1; 7 bases map to TRBD1. Unmatched junction bases numbered 3, after V lost 2 bases and J lost 0 bases. The CDR3 spans 15 residues. Germline lookup yields CDR1 SGHTA and CDR2 FQGTGA. The CDR3 region is CASSLQGDMNTEAFF. In DNA form, the CDR3 reads TGTGCCAGCAGCTTACAGGGGGACATGAACACTGAAGCTTTCTTT.

The CDR3 coding sequence is TGTGCCAGCAGTTACTGGACAACTGAAGCTTTCTTT. Translating gives CASSYWTTEAFF. The V and J genes are TRBV6-2 or TRBV6-3 and TRBJ1-1, with D maybe TRBD1 (5 bases). The V end lost 1 base, the J end lost 5 bases, and 5 bases lay between the germline ends. Looked up from germline, CDR1 is MNHEY and CDR2 is SVGEGT. This CDR3 is 12 amino acids long.

In its sample, this clone was seen a few times. The rearrangement links TRBV28 to TRBJ1-1; D gene unclear. Germline CDR1 is MDHEN and CDR2 is SYDVKM. Trimming cost V 8 bases and J 2 bases, with 21 bases left between them. The length of the CDR3 is 16 residues. The CDR3 DNA reads TGTGCCAGCTCCCCCCTAGGTGGTCCCCAAAACACTGAAGCTTTCTTT. It codes for CASSPLGGPQNTEAFF.

CDR3 sequence (DNA): TGTGCCAGCAGCCGGGGACAGTACGAGCAGTACTTC. It translates to CASSRGQYEQYF. J is TRBJ2-7 and V is TRBV11-3, with TRBD1 matching over 7 bases. After removal of 5 bases from V and 4 bases from J, the junction contained 2 bases not matched to a gene. Germline V gene data show CDR1 as SGHNT and CDR2 as YENEEA. The CDR3 spans 12 residues.

The rearrangement uses TRBV2 and TRBJ2-2; tentative D call: TRBD1 (6 bases). The CDR3 is made up of 15 amino acids. V gave up 3 bases and J gave up 6 bases, with 14 bases separating them. The V gene's germline CDR1 is SNHLY and CDR2 FYNNEI. The CDR3 loop is CASSEVQGTAGELFF. DNA of the CDR3: TGTGCCAGCAGTGAGGTGCAGGGGACGGCCGGGGAGCTGTTTTTT.

The genes are TRBV6-2 or TRBV6-3 and TRBJ1-5, with unresolved D. The length of the CDR3 is 17 residues. Germline CDR1 is MNHEY and CDR2 is SVGEGT. V dropped 2 bases and J dropped 3 bases, with 17 bases sitting between them. CDR3 protein: CASSYTPRGNSNQPQHF. The CDR3 nucleotides read TGTGCCAGCAGTTACACCCCCCGGGGAAACTCCAATCAGCCCCAGCATTTT.

The J gene is TRBJ2-7, the V gene TRBV11-3; TRBD2 might be the D (5 bases). The CDR3 consists of 15 residues. V dropped 0 bases and J dropped 3 bases, with 12 bases sitting between them. Germline lookup yields CDR1 SGHNT and CDR2 YENEEA. This CDR3 is CASSLEGGESYEQYF. CDR3 bases: TGTGCCAGCAGCTTAGAAGGTGGGGAGAGCTACGAGCAGTACTTC.

The chain uses TRBV4-2 and TRBJ1-1, with D unresolved. The CDR3 runs to 14 residues. Germline loops: CDR1 LGHNA, CDR2 YNFKEQ. V lost 1 base and J lost 0, with 6 bases in between. Here the CDR3 DNA reads TGTGCCAGCAGCCAAGGACTAATGAACACTGAAGCTTTCTTT. This gives the protein CASSQGLMNTEAFF.

The chain uses TRBV27 and TRBJ2-7, with D maybe TRBD1 (6 bases). V was shortened by 3 bases and J by 3 bases, with 24 bases between the two germline ends. Germline CDR1 MNHEY, CDR2 SMNVEV (reference sequence). This CDR3 spans 18 amino acids. CDR3 residues: CASSFFTPHGTQLYEQYF. Here the CDR3 DNA reads TGTGCCAGCAGTTTCTTCACCCCTCACGGGACACAGCTCTACGAGCAGTACTTC.

To note about this clone: The junction departs from the called germline gene at one end, perhaps through a read error. This CDR3 is also generated by other DNA sequences in the sample. V and J are TRBV7-2 and TRBJ2-7, with 11 bases identical to TRBD2. In germline, CDR1 is SGHTA, CDR2 FQGNSA. The CDR3 extends over 17 amino acids. CDR3 sequence reads: CASSLSIAGGGSYEQYF. Written as DNA, the CDR3 is TGCGCCAGCAGCTTATCGATAGCGGGAGGGGGCTCCTACGAGCAGTACTTC. Looking up the rest from reference TRBV7-2 and TRBJ2-7 gives the full variable domain: GAGVSQSPSNKVTEKGKDVELRCDPISGHTALYWYRQSLGQGLEFLIYFQGNSAPDKSGLPSDRFSAERTGGSVSTLTIQRTQQEDSAVYLCASSLSIAGGGSYEQYFGPGTRLTVT.

This clone was detected only once. CDR3 protein: CATSRDPQPNTEAFF. CDR3 DNA: TGTGCCACCAGCAGAGATCCACAACCGAACACTGAAGCTTTCTTT. The chain links TRBV15 to TRBJ1-1; no reliable D call. The CDR3 runs to 15 residues. The germline gives CDR1 LNHNV, CDR2 YYDKDF (reference sequence). The V end lost 0 bases, the J end lost 1 base, and 9 bases lay between the germline ends.

This chain joins TRBV15 and TRBJ2-4, with D perhaps matching TRBD1 (5 bases). Germline V CDR1 and CDR2: LNHNV, YYDKDF (reference sequence). Trimming stripped 3 bases from V and 4 bases from J, with 16 bases between. This CDR3 is built from 16 residues. The CDR3 is CATSRGIRQPKNIQYF. DNA for the CDR3: TGTGCCACCAGCAGGGGAATAAGACAGCCTAAAAACATTCAGTACTTC.

The chain is built from TRBV18 and TRBJ2-3, with D possibly TRBD1 on 6 matching bases. The V and J ends lost 3 bases and 6 bases respectively, with 19 bases between them. Germline lookup yields CDR1 KGHSH and CDR2 LQKENI. This CDR3 comprises 16 residues. This CDR3 reads CASSPDTRGSTDTQYF. The DNA of the CDR3 is TGTGCCAGCTCACCCGATACTAGGGGGAGTACGGATACGCAGTATTTT.

The chain combines TRBV5-1 with TRBJ2-2; D may be TRBD2 (6 bases). The germline CDR1 and CDR2 sequences are SGHRS and YFSETQ. The CDR3 contains 15 residues. Trimming left V 0 bases short and J 5 bases short, with 11 bases between. CDR3 residues: CASSLAGGRTGELFF. The CDR3, as DNA: TGCGCCAGCAGCTTGGCCGGGGGTCGGACCGGGGAGCTGTTTTTT. The variable domain in full, with the rest retrieved from reference TRBV5-1 and TRBJ2-2, is KAGVTQTPRYLIKTRGQQVTLSCSPISGHRSVSWYQQTPGQGLQFLFEYFSETQRNKGNFPGRFSGRQFSNSRSEMNVSTLELGDSALYLCASSLAGGRTGELFFGEGSRLTVL.

V usage is TRBV7-9 and J usage is TRBJ2-2, with D tentatively TRBD2 (6 bases). V shed 5 bases and J shed 7 bases, with 17 bases lying between them. Looked up from germline, CDR1 is SEHNR and CDR2 is FQNEAQ (reference sequence). The CDR3 loop spans 15 amino acids. The CDR3 bases are TGTGCCAGCAGCATCAGGGTAGCCGGGGGCGGGGAGCTGTTTTTT. Amino acid sequence: CASSIRVAGGGELFF.

The V gene is TRBV10-3, the J gene TRBJ2-2; TRBD2 might be the D (5 bases). The CDR3 runs 15 residues. Per the germline V gene, CDR1 is ENHRY and CDR2 is SYGVKD. V was clipped by 6 bases and J by 0 bases, with 11 bases between them. This CDR3 is CAIRKGLANTGELFF. As DNA, the CDR3 is TGTGCCATCAGGAAAGGACTGGCGAACACCGGGGAGCTGTTTTTT.

V gene TRBV5-4 combines with J gene TRBJ1-6, with TRBD1 identical over 8 bases. The CDR3 has 15 amino acids. The germline CDR1 and CDR2 sequences are SGHNT and YYREEE (reference sequence). Trimming removed 0 bases from V and 9 bases from J; junction bases left unmatched: 5. CDR3 sequence: CASSLGTGTSSPLHF. The CDR3, as DNA: TGTGCCAGCAGCTTGGGGACAGGGACGAGTTCACCCCTCCACTTT.

This rearrangement joins TRBV13 to TRBJ1-3, with D uncertain. CDR3 length equals 16 residues. Germline CDR1 reads PRHDT; CDR2 reads FYEKMQ (reference sequence). With 3 bases removed from V and 0 bases from J, the gap between germline ends came to 12 bases. The CDR3 DNA reads TGTGCCAGCAGCTTGTACAGTGCCAGCTCTGGAAACACCATATATTTT. Translated: CASSLYSASSGNTIYF.

Only one count was recorded for this clone. The chain has TRBV6-2 or TRBV6-3 and TRBJ1-1, with 10 bases that match TRBD1. V shed 5 bases, J shed 6 bases, and the junction held 6 bases outside the gene matches. The CDR3 loop spans 14 amino acids. Germline lookup yields CDR1 MNHEY and CDR2 SVGEGT. CDR3 in DNA: TGTGCCAGCAGTCCGGGACAGGGGATGCCTGAAGCTTTCTTT. It specifies CASSPGQGMPEAFF.

V and J are TRBV21-1 and TRBJ1-4; TRBD1 reflects the table's D call only, with no check against the DNA. TRBV21-1 is a pseudogene. This CDR3 has 14 residues. Written as DNA, the CDR3 is TGTGCCAGCAGCAAGGGACATTTATCCGTGGAACTGTTTTTT. It codes for CASSKGHLSVELFF.

J is TRBJ1-1 and V is TRBV14; D ambiguous. The CDR3 runs 13 residues. The germline CDR1 and CDR2 sequences are SGHDN and FVKESK. The ends were cut back, 1 base at V and 1 base at J, with 4 bases in the middle. The CDR3 DNA reads TGTGCCAGCAGCCAAGCCAGGAACACTGAAGCTTTCTTT. This encodes CASSQARNTEAFF.

This chain joins TRBV4-3 and TRBJ2-5; a weak D match, TRBD1 (5 bases). Trimming left V 1 base short and J 4 bases short, with 7 bases between. This CDR3 is 13 amino acids long. CDR1 is LGHNA, CDR2 YSLEER, per germline. In DNA form, the CDR3 reads TGCGCCAGCAGCCAAGTTGGGGCAGAGACCCAGTACTTC. It codes for CASSQVGAETQYF.

The rearrangement joins TRBV4-3 to TRBJ1-3; unclear D gene. Germline V gene sequence: CDR1 LGHNA, CDR2 YSLEER. V was cut by 3 bases and J by 8 bases, with 14 bases left in between. The CDR3 has 14 amino acids. The CDR3 reads CASSQAWPLDTIYF. The CDR3 coding sequence is TGCGCCAGCAGCCAGGCTTGGCCCCTGGACACCATATATTTT.

V usage is TRBV7-2 and J usage is TRBJ1-1; no reliable D call. The CDR3 extends over 13 amino acids. V was clipped by 2 bases and J by 1 base, with 5 bases between them. Germline loops: CDR1 SGHTA, CDR2 FQGNSA. The CDR3 coding sequence is TGTGCCAGCAGCTTAAGGAGGAACACTGAAGCTTTCTTT. The encoded protein is CASSLRRNTEAFF.

The chain uses TRBV5-4 and TRBJ1-1, with D maybe TRBD1 (5 bases). Germline CDR1 is SGHNT and CDR2 is YYREEE (reference sequence). The CDR3 covers 14 residues. V was shortened by 3 bases and J by 0 bases, with 9 bases between the two germline ends. The DNA for the CDR3 is TGTGCCAGCAGCTCGGAAGGGGTGAACACTGAAGCTTTCTTT. It specifies CASSSEGVNTEAFF.

The chain joins TRBV30 to TRBJ1-1, with 7 bases aligning to TRBD1. Germline V CDR1 and CDR2: GTSNPN, SVGIG (reference sequence). Trimming took 5 bases from V and 11 from J; bases not matched to a gene: 8. CDR3 length: 11 amino acids. Here the CDR3 reads CAWHHRGDAFF. As DNA, the CDR3 is TGTGCCTGGCACCACAGGGGAGACGCTTTCTTT.

The DNA for the CDR3 is TGTGCCAGCAGTGAACAGCCGATAGGGGCTCATCAGCCCCAGCATTTT. Translating gives CASSEQPIGAHQPQHF. This chain joins TRBV6-1 and TRBJ1-5, with D maybe TRBD1 (5 bases). CDR1 and CDR2 (germline): MNHNS, SASEGT. This CDR3 spans 16 amino acids. V dropped 2 bases and J dropped 5 bases, with 16 bases sitting between them.